This T cell receptor beta chain was sequenced during a study of pediatric ulcerative colitis. Findings of the study overall: Rectal repertoires separated controls, mild-moderate and acute severe colitis. Two rectal CDR3 clonotypes occurred in all ulcerative colitis patients. Blood-rectal clonal overlap within each person was significantly higher in ulcerative colitis patients than controls.

The ends were cut back, 1 base at V and 2 bases at J, with 7 bases in the middle. The CDR3 spans 13 residues. Germline V lookup: CDR1 SGHRS, CDR2 YFSETQ. This clone has just a few counts. The target antigen is unknown. Control subjects, colonoscoped for suspected IBD, had macroscopically and histologically normal endoscopy. Data came from immunoSEQ multiplex PCR; TCRdb stores just in-frame clones and leaves some out. This table holds 45,000 to 75,000 clones, over 80% found once. Material: blood. J is TRBJ2-7 and V is TRBV5-1; a weak D match, TRBD2 (6 bases). This TCR was recovered from a boy aged 5-17 years who was a control in a study of pediatric ulcerative colitis. For the CDR3, the DNA is TGCGCCAGCAGCTTGCGCGGGGCCTACGAGCAGTACTTC. Protein sequence: CASSLRGAYEQYF.